Shown below are 20 T cell receptor beta chains from a single sample sequenced in a study of T-cell memory formation after mild COVID-19 (dated by TCRdb to the early 2020s). The library came from 5' RACE. These reads were obtained on an Illumina NovaSeq 6000. TCRdb took the public reads, trimmed them with fastp at Q25, ran MiXCR for clone calling and kept in-frame beta chains. Merged by CDR3 protein, the rows form single entries marked with the most common genes and DNA. The sample table holds 120,000 to 150,000 distinct CDR3 sequences, of which 14% to 15% were seen once. The leading ten clones occupy about 30% of the sample. The specimen was PBMCs or a T cell subset sorted from them (not recorded which). These receptors were obtained from an adult woman who had mild COVID-19 (a few samples of this study predate the infection). The sample titles of this study are shuffled in the database, so cell type and time point are left out; the donor was told from shared clones.

The chain recombines TRBV12-3 or TRBV12-4 with TRBJ1-1, with D unclear. The length of the CDR3 is 11 residues. Between the trimmed V and J ends, which lost 5 bases and 8 bases, there was a span of 9 bases. CDR3 DNA sequence: TGTGCCAGCAGTGGGCCTTACGAAGCTTTCTTT. Translating it yields CASSGPYEAFF.

V is TRBV4-3 and J is TRBJ2-1; tentatively, D is TRBD2 (5 bases). V was shortened by 3 bases and J by 4 bases, with 13 bases between the two germline ends. CDR3 length equals 15 residues. Germline V CDR1 and CDR2: LGHNA, YSLEER. Here the CDR3 reads CASSQSRTSYNEQFF. CDR3 nucleotides: TGCGCCAGCAGCCAGTCCCGGACTTCATACAATGAGCAGTTCTTC.

This clonotype has just a few counts. J is TRBJ1-2 and V is TRBV5-1; no firm D call. The CDR3 runs to 14 residues. Germline CDR1 and CDR2: SGHRS and YFSETQ. Trimming shortened V by 0 bases and J by 5 bases, and 11 bases separated the two germline ends. This CDR3 reads CASSLDRVDYGYTF. The CDR3 bases are TGCGCCAGCAGCTTGGATCGGGTGGATTATGGCTACACCTTC.

Sample share makes this clonotype medium-sized (0.01 to 0.1%). The chain carries TRBV7-9 and TRBJ2-1, with unresolved D. The CDR3 contains 12 residues. Germline V gives CDR1 SEHNR, CDR2 FQNEAQ (reference sequence). V was trimmed by 1 base and J by 4 bases, leaving 2 bases between them. The CDR3 here is CASSLGYNEQFF. CDR3 coding DNA: TGTGCCAGCAGCTTAGGGTACAATGAGCAGTTCTTC.

The chain joins TRBV27 to TRBJ1-2, with 11 nucleotides matching TRBD1. The germline V gene has CDR1 MNHEY and CDR2 SMNVEV (reference sequence). The CDR3 loop spans 15 amino acids. The V segment lost 5 bases and the J segment 8 bases; nucleotides outside the gene matches: 10. The CDR3 spells CASSLGQGAPGGYTF. The DNA for the CDR3 is TGTGCCAGCAGTCTAGGACAGGGGGCTCCCGGGGGCTACACCTTC.

V is TRBV7-9 and J is TRBJ2-5; D not resolved. CDR1 is SEHNR, CDR2 FQNEAQ, per germline (reference sequence). This CDR3 contains 12 residues. Deletions cut 5 bases from V and 3 bases from J, with 7 bases between. CDR3 nucleotides: TGTGCCAGCAGCATCTTTGAAGAGACCCAGTACTTC. It translates to CASSIFEETQYF.

This clonotype turned up a few times. The chain has TRBV6-5 and TRBJ2-1, with 7 bases that match TRBD2. CDR3 size: 15 residues. V trimming: 0 bases; J trimming: 7 bases; junction bases outside the gene matches: 6. In germline, CDR1 is MNHEY, CDR2 SVGAGI. The CDR3 DNA reads TGTGCCAGCAGTTACTCGAAGTGGGGAGGGAATGAGCAGTTCTTC. Encoded protein: CASSYSKWGGNEQFF.

The rearrangement links TRBV18 to TRBJ1-2; TRBD1 matches 8 bases. The CDR3 has 14 amino acids. The junction had 4 bases not matched to a gene; V was cut back by 3 bases and J by 4 bases. Germline V gives CDR1 KGHSH, CDR2 LQKENI. The CDR3 spells CASSPPGGGYGYTF. The CDR3 DNA sequence: TGTGCCAGCTCACCCCCAGGGGGCGGCTATGGCTACACCTTC.

This clonotype was detected many times. The chain joins TRBV10-2 to TRBJ2-1; the match to TRBD2 covers 10 bases. The J segment lost 7 bases and the V segment lost 2 bases, leaving 2 bases of the junction unmatched. The CDR3 consists of 14 residues. The germline V gene has CDR1 WSHSY and CDR2 SAAADI. The DNA of the CDR3 is TGCGCCAGCAGTGAGCTAGCGGGAGAAAATGAGCAGTTCTTC. Encoded protein: CASSELAGENEQFF.

This clonotype turned up a few times. The V gene is TRBV7-3, the J gene TRBJ2-1; D unresolved. Germline CDR1 reads SGHTA; CDR2 reads FQGTGA. The CDR3 totals 15 residues. V lost 4 bases to trimming and J lost 6 bases, with 16 bases between them. As DNA, the CDR3 is TGTGCCAGCAGCTCACCCGGCACCTCCCCCAATGAGCAGTTCTTC. Translating gives CASSSPGTSPNEQFF.

V gene TRBV2 combines with J gene TRBJ2-3, with D possibly matching TRBD1 (6 bases). Looked up from germline, CDR1 is SNHLY and CDR2 is FYNNEI. The CDR3 runs to 14 residues. V was trimmed by 7 bases and J by 0 bases, leaving 11 bases between them. The CDR3 region has the DNA TGTGCCAGCACCCGACAGGAGAGCACAGATACGCAGTATTTT. This codes for CASTRQESTDTQYF. Variable domain in full (rest from reference TRBV2 and TRBJ2-3): EPEVTQTPSHQVTQMGQEVILRCVPISNHLYFYWYRQILGQKVEFLVSFYNNEISEKSEIFDDQFSVERPDGSNFTLKIRSTKLEDSAMYFCASTRQESTDTQYFGPGTRLTVL.

This sequence joins TRBV20-1 and TRBJ2-5; 7 bases fit TRBD2. Per germline, CDR1 DFQATT and CDR2 SNEGSKA (reference sequence). The CDR3 has 15 residues. Unmatched junction bases numbered 11, after V lost 2 bases and J lost 5 bases. CDR3: CSARPSGTTWETQYF. As DNA, the CDR3 is TGCAGTGCTAGACCCTCCGGGACTACCTGGGAGACCCAGTACTTC.

This rearrangement joins TRBV6-1 to TRBJ1-2, with a tentative D call TRBD1 (5 bases). Deletions cut 11 bases from V and 4 bases from J, with 14 bases between. There are 12 residues in the CDR3. The germline V gene has CDR1 MNHNS and CDR2 SASEGT. The CDR3 loop is CAAPGGSYGYTF. The CDR3 DNA sequence: TGTGCCGCACCTGGGGGTTCCTATGGCTACACCTTC.

Only a few counts were recorded for this clonotype. The chain is built from TRBV7-6 and TRBJ2-2; 11 bases are a match to TRBD2. J lost 2 bases, V lost 4 bases, and 12 bases had no gene match. This CDR3 has 19 residues. CDR1 is SGHVS, CDR2 FNYEAQ, per germline. CDR3 coding DNA: TGTGCCAGCAGCTCGGGACCGGGACTAGCGGTACCTAACACCGGGGAGCTGTTTTTT. This sequence encodes CASSSGPGLAVPNTGELFF.

This clonotype was recorded a few times. J is TRBJ1-1 and V is TRBV7-8, with D perhaps matching TRBD1 (5 bases). Germline CDR1 is SGHVS and CDR2 is FQNEAQ. CDR3 length: 14 residues. Deletions cut 5 bases from V and 4 bases from J, with 14 bases between. CDR3: CASSTFRDGTEAFF. The CDR3 DNA reads TGTGCCAGCAGCACCTTCAGGGATGGCACTGAAGCTTTCTTT.

This clonotype appeared a few times. The chain is built from TRBV5-6 and TRBJ1-2; TRBD1 is a possible D gene (5 bases). Germline loops: CDR1 SGHDT, CDR2 YYEEEE. CDR3 size: 13 residues. Trimming stripped 4 bases from V and 8 bases from J, with 15 bases between. CDR3: CASSGGLLGGYTF. The CDR3 region has the DNA TGTGCCAGCAGCGGGGGACTGCTGGGAGGCTACACCTTC.

V gene TRBV12-3 or TRBV12-4 combines with J gene TRBJ2-7; 10 nucleotides line up with TRBD2. Trimming removed 7 bases from V and 5 bases from J; junction bases left unmatched: 11. The CDR3 length is 15 residues. This CDR3 reads CASTPPGLATNEQYF. The CDR3 DNA reads as TGTGCCAGCACACCCCCGGGACTAGCGACAAACGAGCAGTACTTC.

J is TRBJ2-3 and V is TRBV19; 7 nucleotides agree with TRBD2. V trimming: 8 bases; J trimming: 2 bases; junction bases outside the gene matches: 16. From germline, CDR1 is LNHDA and CDR2 SQIVND (reference sequence). The CDR3 contains 17 residues. Here the CDR3 reads CASLGPFRAGDTDTQYF. The CDR3 nucleotides are TGTGCCAGTTTGGGCCCCTTCCGGGCGGGGGACACAGATACGCAGTATTTT. Supplemented by reference TRBV19 and TRBJ2-3, the full variable domain reads DGGITQSPKYLFRKEGQNVTLSCEQNLNHDAMYWYRQDPGQGLRLIYYSQIVNDFQKGDIAEGYSVSREKKESFPLTVTSAQKNPTAFYLCASLGPFRAGDTDTQYFGPGTRLTVL.

This chain connects TRBV4-2 to TRBJ2-6; 9 nucleotides align to TRBD1. Germline CDR1 reads LGHNA; CDR2 reads YNFKEQ. The CDR3 covers 18 residues. V lost 1 base to trimming and J lost 2 bases; unmatched junction nucleotides: 6. The CDR3 DNA reads as TGTGCCAGCAGCCAAGTGGGACAGGGAGACGCTGGGGCCAACGTCCTGACTTTC. Protein product: CASSQVGQGDAGANVLTF.

The chain uses TRBV13 and TRBJ2-5; 8 nucleotides agree with TRBD1. The CDR3 sequence is 13 residues long. With V trimmed by 5 bases and J by 5 bases, 4 bases remained unmatched. In germline, CDR1 is PRHDT, CDR2 FYEKMQ (reference sequence). The CDR3 bases are TGTGCCAGCAGCGCAGGGGGCGGGGAGACCCAGTACTTC. Translating gives CASSAGGGETQYF.